Described below is a single T cell receptor (beta chain) sequence and its context. These data belong to a study of shared T cell receptors in the human thymus. Germline V lookup: CDR1 MGHRA, CDR2 YSYEKL. V was pared by 5 bases and J by 3 bases, with 8 bases of the junction left unmatched. This CDR3 comprises 15 residues. This table comes from immunoSEQ multiplex PCR, and its TCRdb copy is limited to in-frame clones, with some not included. This sample has hundreds of thousands of clones, with 80% to 90% found just once. These data also featured in a second study, about human thymus T cells. As that study records: Donors were healthy Finnish infants having corrective surgery for congenital heart defects. Thymic samples were excised during corrective heart operations. Thymic and blood repertoires appeared to carry a bias in their V and J gene usage.

This sequence joins TRBV4-1 and TRBJ2-5; TRBD1 agrees at 8 bases. The TCR originated in a boy younger than two with a congenital heart defect. Sequenced: thymocytes. CDR3 residues: CASSIGDRKEETQYF. As DNA, the CDR3 is TGCGCCAGCAGCATCGGGGACAGGAAAGAAGAGACCCAGTACTTC.